The 31 T cell receptor beta chains below all came from one sample that was sequenced in a study of CD8 T cells in Susac syndrome. RNA in amounts of roughly 0.5 to 1 ug was reverse transcribed with random hexamers. MiXCR, applied by TCRdb to the immunoSEQ multiplex PCR reads, yields one record per CDR3 protein. In the table there are about 49,000 distinct CDR3 sequences, roughly 93% of which are singletons. Input material: CD8+ T cells from PBMCs. These TCRs come from a human donor in good health.

This chain connects TRBV5-6 to TRBJ2-5; D perhaps matches TRBD1 (6 bases). This CDR3 has 15 residues. Per germline, CDR1 SGHDT and CDR2 YYEEEE. Trimming removed 0 bases at V and 3 bases at J, with 12 bases between. CDR3 nucleotide sequence: TGTGCCAGCAGCTTGGCCACAGGGACGGAAGAGACCCAGTACTTC. The encoded protein is CASSLATGTEETQYF.

This CDR3 reads CASSIADLSYEQYF. The CDR3 nucleotides are TGTGCCAGTAGTATAGCGGACCTAAGCTACGAGCAGTACTTC. V and J are TRBV19 and TRBJ2-7; D call uncertain. The CDR3 sequence is 14 residues long. The V end lost 1 base, the J end lost 3 bases, and 10 bases lay between the germline ends. Per germline, CDR1 LNHDA and CDR2 SQIVND (reference sequence). The entire variable domain, with the rest obtained from reference TRBV19 and TRBJ2-7, is as follows: DGGITQSPKYLFRKEGQNVTLSCEQNLNHDAMYWYRQDPGQGLRLIYYSQIVNDFQKGDIAEGYSVSREKKESFPLTVTSAQKNPTAFYLCASSIADLSYEQYFGPGTRLTVT.

The CDR3 region has the DNA TGTGCCAGCAGCTTGGCAGGGGATACCCCACTAGCGGGAGCAGAGACCCAGTACTTC. Protein product: CASSLAGDTPLAGAETQYF. This chain joins TRBV5-4 and TRBJ2-5, with 11 bases matching TRBD2. The trim removed 0 bases at V and 4 bases at J, leaving 14 bases unmatched. The CDR3 is made up of 19 amino acids. Per germline, CDR1 SGHNT and CDR2 YYREEE (reference sequence).

The chain recombines TRBV20-1 with TRBJ2-5, with 9 bases that match TRBD1. The CDR3 is 13 amino acids. CDR1 and CDR2 from the germline V gene are DFQATT and SNEGSKA (reference sequence). V lost 5 bases to trimming and J lost 5 bases; unmatched junction nucleotides: 6. The CDR3 nucleotides read TGCAGTGCTCTTCGGGACAGGGAGGAGACCCAGTACTTC. It is translated as CSALRDREETQYF.

The V and J genes are TRBV6-5 and TRBJ2-1; D might be TRBD1 (6 bases). This CDR3 comprises 13 residues. Germline V gene sequence: CDR1 MNHEY, CDR2 SVGAGI. Between the trimmed V and J ends, which lost 2 bases and 8 bases, there was a span of 10 bases. CDR3 bases: TGTGCCAGCAGTTACGGGGCAGGGGATGAGCAGTTCTTC. Translated: CASSYGAGDEQFF.

This chain connects TRBV7-6 to TRBJ1-1, with D uncertain. The CDR3 sequence is 13 residues long. V lost 6 bases, J lost 3 bases, and 11 bases lay in between. Germline V CDR1 and CDR2: SGHVS, FNYEAQ. The CDR3 region is CASRALRDTEAFF. CDR3 nucleotides: TGTGCCAGCAGAGCACTCCGGGACACTGAAGCTTTCTTT. Full variable domain (remainder filled in from reference TRBV7-6 and TRBJ1-1): GAGVSQSPRYKVTKRGQDVALRCDPISGHVSLYWYRQALGQGPEFLTYFNYEAQQDKSGLPNDRFSAERPEGSISTLTIQRTEQRDSAMYRCASRALRDTEAFFGQGTRLTVV.

The chain has TRBV29-1 and TRBJ1-1; D not resolved. The germline CDR1 and CDR2 sequences are SQVTM and ANQGSEA. The germline V and J ends were trimmed by 6 bases and 7 bases, with 9 bases remaining between them. The CDR3 is 10 amino acids. The chain's CDR3 is CSVVSLEAFF. The CDR3 bases are TGCAGCGTCGTTTCGCTTGAAGCTTTCTTT.

The chain is built from TRBV20-1 and TRBJ2-3; D is possibly TRBD2 (6 bases). Trimming cost V 4 bases and J 6 bases, with 20 bases left between them. CDR3 length: 15 residues. The germline V gene has CDR1 DFQATT and CDR2 SNEGSKA (reference sequence). For the CDR3, the DNA is TGCAGTGCTACCCCGACCGAGGAGGGTAGGGATACGCAGTATTTT. It codes for CSATPTEEGRDTQYF.

The rearrangement joins TRBV20-1 to TRBJ2-5; D might be TRBD2 (6 bases). This CDR3 is built from 14 residues. CDR1 is DFQATT and CDR2 is SNEGSKA in the germline V gene (reference sequence). Trimming shortened V by 0 bases and J by 1 base, and 9 bases separated the two germline ends. The CDR3 is CSARDGSGQETQYF. CDR3 nucleotide sequence: TGCAGTGCTAGAGACGGGAGCGGCCAAGAGACCCAGTACTTC.

This clonotype was seen only a few times. The chain couples TRBV19 to TRBJ2-7; 8 positions agree with TRBD1. Looked up from germline, CDR1 is LNHDA and CDR2 is SQIVND (reference sequence). V shed 5 bases, J shed 2 bases, and the junction held 5 bases outside the gene matches. This CDR3 is built from 14 residues. CDR3 protein: CASSPGQGPYEQYF. The CDR3 DNA reads as TGTGCCAGTAGTCCCGGACAGGGCCCCTACGAGCAGTACTTC. The full variable domain, its missing parts supplied by reference TRBV19 and TRBJ2-7, is DGGITQSPKYLFRKEGQNVTLSCEQNLNHDAMYWYRQDPGQGLRLIYYSQIVNDFQKGDIAEGYSVSREKKESFPLTVTSAQKNPTAFYLCASSPGQGPYEQYFGPGTRLTVT.

The genes are TRBV9 and TRBJ2-3; D possibly matches TRBD1 or TRBD2 (5 bases each). The CDR3 loop spans 17 amino acids. The germline gives CDR1 SGDLS, CDR2 YYNGEE. Trimming took 0 bases from V and 2 from J, leaving 16 bases between them. CDR3 in amino acids: CASSVEGVRDYTDTQYF. The DNA for the CDR3 is TGTGCCAGCAGCGTAGAAGGGGTCCGGGATTACACAGATACGCAGTATTTT.

The V call is TRBV7-6, the J call TRBJ2-7; 9 positions agree with TRBD1. J lost 5 bases, V lost 4 bases, and 6 bases had no gene match. The CDR3 length is 14 residues. Germline V gene lookup returns CDR1 SGHVS and CDR2 FNYEAQ. The CDR3 is CASSYLQGANEQYF. DNA of the CDR3: TGTGCCAGCAGCTACCTACAGGGGGCTAACGAGCAGTACTTC.

For this clonotype: The junction does not match germline at one end; this may be a read error. This chain connects TRBV7-7 to TRBJ2-7; TRBD1 agrees at 9 bases. Germline V gene sequence: CDR1 SSHAT, CDR2 FNYEAQ (reference sequence). The CDR3 consists of 13 residues. CDR3 coding DNA: TGTGCTAGCAGTAGGGGACAGGGTAGCGAGCAGTACTTC. It is translated as CASSRGQGSEQYF.

As DNA, the CDR3 is TGTGCCAGCAGTTTATCCATCCCTCCCACAGATACGCAGTATTTT. Its translation: CASSLSIPPTDTQYF. The V gene is TRBV27, the J gene TRBJ2-3; the D is unclear. The CDR3 covers 15 residues. Germline values: CDR1 MNHEY, CDR2 SMNVEV (reference sequence). V was trimmed by 0 bases and J by 2 bases, leaving 9 bases between them.

The chain recombines TRBV6-6 with TRBJ2-5; 9 positions match TRBD1. The CDR3 runs 13 residues. V was pared by 6 bases and J by 5 bases, with 4 bases of the junction left unmatched. CDR1 is MNHNY and CDR2 is SVGAGI in the germline V gene (reference sequence). In DNA, the CDR3 is TGTGCCAGCAGCTATGGGACAGGGGAGACCCAGTACTTC. Protein: CASSYGTGETQYF.

This sequence joins TRBV5-1 and TRBJ2-1, with 12 bases aligning to TRBD2. The CDR3 sequence is 17 residues long. The V segment lost 3 bases and the J segment 3 bases; nucleotides outside the gene matches: 7. Germline V gives CDR1 SGHRS, CDR2 YFSETQ. CDR3 sequence: CASSWPSGRAHYNEQFF. The DNA of the CDR3 is TGCGCCAGCAGCTGGCCTAGCGGGAGGGCCCACTACAATGAGCAGTTCTTC. The full variable domain, in which reference TRBV5-1 and TRBJ2-1 provide the parts outside the CDR3, is KAGVTQTPRYLIKTRGQQVTLSCSPISGHRSVSWYQQTPGQGLQFLFEYFSETQRNKGNFPGRFSGRQFSNSRSEMNVSTLELGDSALYLCASSWPSGRAHYNEQFFGPGTRLTVL.

This sequence joins TRBV19 and TRBJ2-7, with 7 bases aligning to TRBD1. The ends lost 4 bases at V and 3 bases at J; junction bases unmatched: 9. This CDR3 has 15 residues. CDR1 LNHDA and CDR2 SQIVND come from the germline V gene (reference sequence). The CDR3 reads CASSTTTGNLYEQYF. The CDR3 DNA is TGTGCCAGTAGTACGACGACAGGGAACCTCTACGAGCAGTACTTC.

This chain connects TRBV29-1 to TRBJ1-4; tentatively, D is TRBD1 (5 bases). The CDR3 length is 14 residues. The V end lost 1 base, the J end lost 0 bases, and 6 bases lay between the germline ends. Germline V gene sequence: CDR1 SQVTM, CDR2 ANQGSEA. The DNA for the CDR3 is TGCAGCGTTGAAGGGACAACAACTAATGAAAAACTGTTTTTT. It codes for CSVEGTTTNEKLFF.

This rearrangement joins TRBV19 to TRBJ2-1; tentative D call: TRBD2 (5 bases). This CDR3 contains 15 residues. Germline V CDR1 and CDR2: LNHDA, SQIVND (reference sequence). Trimming cost V 5 bases and J 2 bases, with 13 bases left between them. The CDR3 sequence: CASSPFTGTYNEQFF. For the CDR3, the DNA is TGTGCCAGTAGTCCATTTACGGGAACCTACAATGAGCAGTTCTTC. The complete variable domain, with remaining parts taken from reference TRBV19 and TRBJ2-1, reads DGGITQSPKYLFRKEGQNVTLSCEQNLNHDAMYWYRQDPGQGLRLIYYSQIVNDFQKGDIAEGYSVSREKKESFPLTVTSAQKNPTAFYLCASSPFTGTYNEQFFGPGTRLTVL.

This clonotype has just a few counts. CDR3 sequence (DNA): TGTGCCATCAGCGACAGAACTAGCGGGAGGGCTTCCGGTGAGCAGTTCTTC. Amino acid sequence: CAISDRTSGRASGEQFF. The chain employs TRBV10-3 and TRBJ2-1, with TRBD2 identical over 13 bases. The junction had 14 bases not matched to a gene; V was cut back by 6 bases and J by 9 bases. From germline, CDR1 is ENHRY and CDR2 SYGVKD. The CDR3 is 17 residues long.

The V and J genes are TRBV28 and TRBJ2-7; D might be TRBD1 (6 bases). This CDR3 contains 16 residues. Trimming left V 6 bases short and J 3 bases short, with 21 bases between. CDR1 is MDHEN and CDR2 is SYDVKM in the germline V gene. As DNA, the CDR3 is TGTGCCAGCAGCCCCATTGCCGGGACACGACTCTACGAGCAGTACTTC. This gives the protein CASSPIAGTRLYEQYF.

The chain recombines TRBV6-5 with TRBJ1-1; possible D gene TRBD1, 5 bases. The CDR3 totals 13 residues. The V gene lost 3 bases and the J gene lost 6 bases, with 11 bases spanning the gap. Germline CDR1 and CDR2: MNHEY and SVGAGI. CDR3 bases: TGTGCCAGCAGTTATCTGGGACGGGCTGAAGCTTTCTTT. Translating gives CASSYLGRAEAFF.

The CDR3 reads CATSRRGWGSYEQYF. In DNA form, the CDR3 reads TGTGCCACCAGCAGAAGGGGGTGGGGGTCCTACGAGCAGTACTTC. This sequence joins TRBV15 and TRBJ2-7, with D possibly being TRBD1 (6 bases). V lost 2 bases, J lost 1 base, and 12 bases lay in between. Per the germline V gene, CDR1 is LNHNV and CDR2 is YYDKDF (reference sequence). The CDR3 sequence is 15 residues long.

The J gene is TRBJ2-5, the V gene TRBV20-1, with unresolved D. The ends were cut back, 1 base at V and 0 bases at J, with 9 bases in the middle. This CDR3 has 14 residues. Per the germline V gene, CDR1 is DFQATT and CDR2 is SNEGSKA (reference sequence). The CDR3 region has the DNA TGCAGTGCTAGAGCGGCGGAGTACCAAGAGACCCAGTACTTC. Protein product: CSARAAEYQETQYF.

The gene calls are TRBV29-1 and TRBJ1-1; D gene ambiguous. V lost 7 bases and J 4 bases, leaving 16 bases between the germline ends. The CDR3 totals 13 residues. CDR1 and CDR2 from the germline V gene are SQVTM and ANQGSEA. The CDR3 spells CSARNGVGTEAFF. Written as DNA, the CDR3 is TGCAGCGCTCGAAACGGGGTTGGCACTGAAGCTTTCTTT.

The V gene is TRBV12-3 or TRBV12-4, the J gene TRBJ1-1, with a tentative D call TRBD1 (6 bases). The CDR3 extends over 11 amino acids. Trimming shortened V by 11 bases and J by 0 bases, and 7 bases separated the two germline ends. In DNA, the CDR3 is TGTGCCCAGGGGCTGAACACTGAAGCTTTCTTT. This gives the protein CAQGLNTEAFF.

This chain connects TRBV6-2 or TRBV6-3 to TRBJ2-1; D possibly corresponds to TRBD2 (6 bases). Trimming pared 5 bases from V and 4 bases from J, leaving 18 bases between. The CDR3 loop spans 16 amino acids. The germline gives CDR1 MNHEY, CDR2 SVGEGT. The CDR3: CASSPISERAYNEQFF. In DNA form, the CDR3 reads TGTGCCAGCAGTCCCATTAGTGAGCGGGCTTACAATGAGCAGTTCTTC.

The CDR3 protein is CASSLGRVNEQFF. CDR3 DNA sequence: TGCGCCAGCAGCCTTGGGAGAGTCAATGAGCAGTTCTTC. The chain recombines TRBV4-1 with TRBJ2-1; a weak D match, TRBD2 (5 bases). Trimming stripped 4 bases from V and 6 bases from J, with 10 bases between. CDR3 length equals 13 residues. Germline values: CDR1 MGHRA, CDR2 YSYEKL.

V is TRBV5-1 and J is TRBJ1-3; the match to TRBD1 covers 9 bases. CDR1 is SGHRS and CDR2 is YFSETQ in the germline V gene. CDR3 size: 16 residues. After removal of 1 base from V and 3 bases from J, the junction contained 5 bases not matched to a gene. CDR3 protein: CASSLWDRDFGNTIYF. DNA for the CDR3: TGCGCCAGCAGCTTGTGGGACAGGGATTTTGGAAACACCATATATTTT. The full variable domain, completed using reference TRBV5-1 and TRBJ1-3, is KAGVTQTPRYLIKTRGQQVTLSCSPISGHRSVSWYQQTPGQGLQFLFEYFSETQRNKGNFPGRFSGRQFSNSRSEMNVSTLELGDSALYLCASSLWDRDFGNTIYFGEGSWLTVV.

The chain employs TRBV30 and TRBJ2-7; D possibly corresponds to TRBD1 (5 bases). Trimming stripped 2 bases from V and 4 bases from J, with 6 bases between. The germline V gene has CDR1 GTSNPN and CDR2 SVGIG (reference sequence). The CDR3 contains 11 residues. DNA for the CDR3: TGTGCCTGGAGTCCAGGGTACGAGCAGTACTTC. Its translation: CAWSPGYEQYF.

The chain has TRBV7-6 and TRBJ2-2; 13 bases map to TRBD2. The CDR3 is 15 residues long. The germline CDR1 and CDR2 sequences are SGHVS and FNYEAQ. After removal of 6 bases from V and 7 bases from J, the junction contained 5 bases not matched to a gene. The CDR3: CASRRTSGSVGELFF. In DNA, the CDR3 is TGTGCCAGCAGGAGGACTAGCGGGAGTGTCGGGGAGCTGTTTTTT.